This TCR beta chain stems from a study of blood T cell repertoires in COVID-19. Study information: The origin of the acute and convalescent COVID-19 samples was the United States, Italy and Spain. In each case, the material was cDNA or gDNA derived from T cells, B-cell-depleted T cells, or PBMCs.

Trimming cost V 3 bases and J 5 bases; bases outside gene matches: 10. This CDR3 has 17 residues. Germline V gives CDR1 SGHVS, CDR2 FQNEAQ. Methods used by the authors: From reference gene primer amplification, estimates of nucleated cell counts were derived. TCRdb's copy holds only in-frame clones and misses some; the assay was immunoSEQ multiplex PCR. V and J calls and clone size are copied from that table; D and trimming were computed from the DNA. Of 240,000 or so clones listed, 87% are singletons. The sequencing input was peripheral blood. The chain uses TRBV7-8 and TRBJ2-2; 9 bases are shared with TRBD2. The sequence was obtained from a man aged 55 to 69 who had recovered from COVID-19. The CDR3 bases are TGTGCCAGCAGCTTGGCTAGCGGGGTGTCTTTAACCGGGGAGCTGTTTTTT. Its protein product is CASSLASGVSLTGELFF.